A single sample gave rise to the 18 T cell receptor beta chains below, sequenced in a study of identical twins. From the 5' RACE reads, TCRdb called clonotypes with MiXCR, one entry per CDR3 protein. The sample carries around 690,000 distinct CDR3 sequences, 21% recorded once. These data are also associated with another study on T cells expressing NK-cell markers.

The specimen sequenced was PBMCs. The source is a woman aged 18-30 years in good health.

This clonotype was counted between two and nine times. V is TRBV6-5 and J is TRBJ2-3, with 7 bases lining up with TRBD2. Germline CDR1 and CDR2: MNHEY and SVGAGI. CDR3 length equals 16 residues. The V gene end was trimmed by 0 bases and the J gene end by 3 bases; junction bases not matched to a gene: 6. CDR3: CASSYSLRLATDTQYF. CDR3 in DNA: TGTGCCAGCAGTTACTCACTCCGACTAGCAACAGATACGCAGTATTTT.

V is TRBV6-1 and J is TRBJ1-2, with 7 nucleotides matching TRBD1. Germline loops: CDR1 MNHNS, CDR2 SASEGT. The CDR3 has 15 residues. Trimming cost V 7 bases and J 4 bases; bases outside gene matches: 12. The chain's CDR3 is CASNLPGGSPYGYTF. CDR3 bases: TGTGCCAGCAATCTGCCAGGGGGATCGCCCTATGGCTACACCTTC.

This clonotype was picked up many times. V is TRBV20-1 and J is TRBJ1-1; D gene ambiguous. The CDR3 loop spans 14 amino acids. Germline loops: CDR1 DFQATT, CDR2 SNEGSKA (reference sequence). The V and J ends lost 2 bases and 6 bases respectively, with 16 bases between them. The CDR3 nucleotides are TGCAGTGCTAGACTTTCTTCGGCAAGTGCTGAAGCTTTCTTT. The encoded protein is CSARLSSASAEAFF.

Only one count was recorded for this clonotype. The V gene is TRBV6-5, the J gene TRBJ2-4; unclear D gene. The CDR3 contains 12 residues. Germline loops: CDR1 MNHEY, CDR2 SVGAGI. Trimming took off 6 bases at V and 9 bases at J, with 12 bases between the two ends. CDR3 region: CASRPSTGIQYF. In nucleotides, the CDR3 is TGTGCCAGCAGGCCCTCAACTGGCATTCAGTACTTC.

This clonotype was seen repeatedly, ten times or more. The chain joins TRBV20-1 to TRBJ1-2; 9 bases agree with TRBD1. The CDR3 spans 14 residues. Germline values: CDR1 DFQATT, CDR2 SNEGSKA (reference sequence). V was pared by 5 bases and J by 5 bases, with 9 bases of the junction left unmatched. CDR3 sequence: CSARHKQGAYGYTF. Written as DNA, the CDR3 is TGCAGTGCTCGACACAAACAGGGGGCTTATGGCTACACCTTC.

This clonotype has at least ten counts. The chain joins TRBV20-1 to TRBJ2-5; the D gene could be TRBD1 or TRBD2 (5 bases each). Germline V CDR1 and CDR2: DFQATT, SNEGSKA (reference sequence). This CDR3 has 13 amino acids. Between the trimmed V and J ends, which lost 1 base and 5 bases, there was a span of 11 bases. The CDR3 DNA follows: TGCAGTGCTAGAGTGGGGACGTGGGAGACCCAGTACTTC. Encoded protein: CSARVGTWETQYF.

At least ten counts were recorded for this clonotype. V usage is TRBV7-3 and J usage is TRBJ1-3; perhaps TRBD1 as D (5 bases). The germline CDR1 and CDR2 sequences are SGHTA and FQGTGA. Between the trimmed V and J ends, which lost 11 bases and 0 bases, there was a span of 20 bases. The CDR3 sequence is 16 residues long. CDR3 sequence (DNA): TGTGCCCCTCGCTCCTACAGGCAAAACTCTGGAAACACCATATATTTT. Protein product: CAPRSYRQNSGNTIYF. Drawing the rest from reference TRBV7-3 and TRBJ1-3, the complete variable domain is GAGVSQTPSNKVTEKGKYVELRCDPISGHTALYWYRQSLGQGPEFLIYFQGTGAADDSGLPNDRFFAVRPEGSVSTLKIQRTERGDSAVYLCAPRSYRQNSGNTIYFGEGSWLTVV.

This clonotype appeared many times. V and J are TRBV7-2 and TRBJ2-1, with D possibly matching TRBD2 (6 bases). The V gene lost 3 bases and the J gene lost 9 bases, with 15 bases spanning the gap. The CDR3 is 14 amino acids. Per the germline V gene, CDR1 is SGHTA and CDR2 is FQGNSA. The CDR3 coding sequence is TGTGCCAGCAGCTTCGGACTACAAGTCACTGAGCAGTTCTTC. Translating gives CASSFGLQVTEQFF.

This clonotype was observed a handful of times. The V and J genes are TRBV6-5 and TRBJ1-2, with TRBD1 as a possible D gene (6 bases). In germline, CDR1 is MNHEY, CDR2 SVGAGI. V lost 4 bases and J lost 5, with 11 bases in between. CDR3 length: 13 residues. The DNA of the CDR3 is TGTGCCAGCAGTTCCACGCAGGGGTATGGCTACACCTTC. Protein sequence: CASSSTQGYGYTF.

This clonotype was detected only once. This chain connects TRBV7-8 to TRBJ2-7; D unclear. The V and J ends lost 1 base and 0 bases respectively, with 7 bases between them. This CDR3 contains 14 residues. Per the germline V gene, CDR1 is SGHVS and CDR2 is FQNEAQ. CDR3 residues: CASSLVPVSYEQYF. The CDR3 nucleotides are TGTGCCAGCAGCTTAGTGCCAGTCTCCTACGAGCAGTACTTC.

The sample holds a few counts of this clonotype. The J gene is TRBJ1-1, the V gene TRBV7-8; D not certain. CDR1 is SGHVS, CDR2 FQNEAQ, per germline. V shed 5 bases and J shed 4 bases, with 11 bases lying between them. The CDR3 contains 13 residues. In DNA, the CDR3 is TGTGCCAGCAGCCTGGGGTCGCCCACTGAAGCTTTCTTT. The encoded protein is CASSLGSPTEAFF. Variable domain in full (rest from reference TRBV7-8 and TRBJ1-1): GAGVSQSPRYKVAKRGQDVALRCDPISGHVSLFWYQQALGQGPEFLTYFQNEAQLDKSGLPSDRFFAERPEGSVSTLKIQRTQQEDSAVYLCASSLGSPTEAFFGQGTRLTVV.

This CDR3 is CASSVGDRLYYGYTF. The CDR3 coding sequence is TGTGCCAGCAGCGTAGGAGACCGCCTCTACTATGGCTACACCTTC. The chain employs TRBV9 and TRBJ1-2; D unresolved. Germline V gives CDR1 SGDLS, CDR2 YYNGEE. Trimming took 0 bases from V and 3 from J, leaving 12 bases between them. The CDR3 length is 15 residues.

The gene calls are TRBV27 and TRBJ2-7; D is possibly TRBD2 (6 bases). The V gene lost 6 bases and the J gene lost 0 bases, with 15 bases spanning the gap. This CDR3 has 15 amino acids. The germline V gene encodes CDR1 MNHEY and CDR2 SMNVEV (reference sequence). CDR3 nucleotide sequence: TGTGCCAGCAGCCTAAGGGACGGGAGCTCCTACGAGCAGTACTTC. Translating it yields CASSLRDGSSYEQYF.

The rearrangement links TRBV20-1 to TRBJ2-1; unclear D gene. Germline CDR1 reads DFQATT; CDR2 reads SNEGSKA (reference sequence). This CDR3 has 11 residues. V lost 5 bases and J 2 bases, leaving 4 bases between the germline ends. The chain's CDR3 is CSALTYNEQFF. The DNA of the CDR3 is TGCAGTGCTCTCACCTACAATGAGCAGTTCTTC.

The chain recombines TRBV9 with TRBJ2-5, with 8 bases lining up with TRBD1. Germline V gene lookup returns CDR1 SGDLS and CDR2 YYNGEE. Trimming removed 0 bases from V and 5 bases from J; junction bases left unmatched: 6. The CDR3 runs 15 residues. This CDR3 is CASSVGTGPGETQYF. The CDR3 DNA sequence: TGTGCCAGCAGCGTAGGGACAGGGCCGGGGGAGACCCAGTACTTC.

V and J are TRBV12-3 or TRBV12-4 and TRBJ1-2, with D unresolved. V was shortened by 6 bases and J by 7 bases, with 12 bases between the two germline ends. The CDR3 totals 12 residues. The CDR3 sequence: CASRFGSGGYTF. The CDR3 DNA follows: TGTGCCAGCAGATTTGGGAGCGGTGGCTACACCTTC.

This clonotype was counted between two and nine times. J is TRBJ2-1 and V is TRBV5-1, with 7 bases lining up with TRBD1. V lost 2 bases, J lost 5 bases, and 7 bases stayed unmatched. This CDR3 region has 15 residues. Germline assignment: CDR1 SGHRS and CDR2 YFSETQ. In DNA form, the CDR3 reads TGCGCCAGCAGCTTTAACCCTGACAGGGACAATGAGCAGTTCTTC. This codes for CASSFNPDRDNEQFF.

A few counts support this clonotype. The DNA for the CDR3 is TGTGCCAGCAGCCTCTCGATCTATTCATGGGACGAGCAGTACTTC. This gives the protein CASSLSIYSWDEQYF. The chain has TRBV9 and TRBJ2-7; D uncertain. The CDR3 spans 15 residues. Trimming stripped 4 bases from V and 5 bases from J, with 19 bases between. Germline V gene lookup returns CDR1 SGDLS and CDR2 YYNGEE. The variable domain in full, with the rest retrieved from reference TRBV9 and TRBJ2-7, is DSGVTQTPKHLITATGQRVTLRCSPRSGDLSVYWYQQSLDQGLQFLIQYYNGEERAKGNILERFSAQQFPDLHSELNLSSLELGDSALYFCASSLSIYSWDEQYFGPGTRLTVT.